The subject of this entry is one T cell receptor (beta chain). The data are from a study of blood T cell repertoires in COVID-19. In the study overall: Sources were T cells, B-cell-depleted T cells, or PBMCs; the material itself was cDNA or gDNA.

Seattle researchers signed up patients amid active infection and tracked them longitudinally. The germline gives CDR1 MNHEY, CDR2 SVGEGT. This CDR3 has 20 amino acids. V shed 0 bases, J shed 6 bases, and the junction held 14 bases outside the gene matches. Measured with immunoSEQ multiplex PCR; TCRdb has only the in-frame clones, and not every one. The sample contains approximately 350,000 clones, about 90% of which appear only once. V gene TRBV6-2 or TRBV6-3 combines with J gene TRBJ2-1, with 13 bases aligning to TRBD2. The source is a woman between 45 and 65 years old with COVID-19, enrolled during active disease. The sequencing sample was made of peripheral blood. This chain's CDR3 is CASSYSMGTSGNLGINEQFF. The CDR3 coding sequence is TGTGCCAGCAGTTACTCGATGGGGACTAGCGGGAACCTAGGGATCAATGAGCAGTTCTTC.